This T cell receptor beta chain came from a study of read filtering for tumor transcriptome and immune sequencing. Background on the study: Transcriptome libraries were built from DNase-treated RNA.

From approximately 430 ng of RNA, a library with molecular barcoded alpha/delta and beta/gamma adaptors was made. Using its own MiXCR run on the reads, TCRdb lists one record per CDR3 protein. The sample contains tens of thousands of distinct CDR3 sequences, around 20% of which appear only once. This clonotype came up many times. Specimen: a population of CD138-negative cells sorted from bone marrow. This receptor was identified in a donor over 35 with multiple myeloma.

The CDR3, as DNA: TGTGCCAGCAGTTTGGGGGGCAGTGGGGCCAACGTCCTGACTTTC. Its protein is CASSLGGSGANVLTF. The chain carries TRBV28 and TRBJ2-6, with D perhaps TRBD1 or TRBD2 (6 bases each). V was clipped by 3 bases and J by 3 bases, with 9 bases between them. Germline V gives CDR1 MDHEN, CDR2 SYDVKM. This CDR3 has 15 amino acids.